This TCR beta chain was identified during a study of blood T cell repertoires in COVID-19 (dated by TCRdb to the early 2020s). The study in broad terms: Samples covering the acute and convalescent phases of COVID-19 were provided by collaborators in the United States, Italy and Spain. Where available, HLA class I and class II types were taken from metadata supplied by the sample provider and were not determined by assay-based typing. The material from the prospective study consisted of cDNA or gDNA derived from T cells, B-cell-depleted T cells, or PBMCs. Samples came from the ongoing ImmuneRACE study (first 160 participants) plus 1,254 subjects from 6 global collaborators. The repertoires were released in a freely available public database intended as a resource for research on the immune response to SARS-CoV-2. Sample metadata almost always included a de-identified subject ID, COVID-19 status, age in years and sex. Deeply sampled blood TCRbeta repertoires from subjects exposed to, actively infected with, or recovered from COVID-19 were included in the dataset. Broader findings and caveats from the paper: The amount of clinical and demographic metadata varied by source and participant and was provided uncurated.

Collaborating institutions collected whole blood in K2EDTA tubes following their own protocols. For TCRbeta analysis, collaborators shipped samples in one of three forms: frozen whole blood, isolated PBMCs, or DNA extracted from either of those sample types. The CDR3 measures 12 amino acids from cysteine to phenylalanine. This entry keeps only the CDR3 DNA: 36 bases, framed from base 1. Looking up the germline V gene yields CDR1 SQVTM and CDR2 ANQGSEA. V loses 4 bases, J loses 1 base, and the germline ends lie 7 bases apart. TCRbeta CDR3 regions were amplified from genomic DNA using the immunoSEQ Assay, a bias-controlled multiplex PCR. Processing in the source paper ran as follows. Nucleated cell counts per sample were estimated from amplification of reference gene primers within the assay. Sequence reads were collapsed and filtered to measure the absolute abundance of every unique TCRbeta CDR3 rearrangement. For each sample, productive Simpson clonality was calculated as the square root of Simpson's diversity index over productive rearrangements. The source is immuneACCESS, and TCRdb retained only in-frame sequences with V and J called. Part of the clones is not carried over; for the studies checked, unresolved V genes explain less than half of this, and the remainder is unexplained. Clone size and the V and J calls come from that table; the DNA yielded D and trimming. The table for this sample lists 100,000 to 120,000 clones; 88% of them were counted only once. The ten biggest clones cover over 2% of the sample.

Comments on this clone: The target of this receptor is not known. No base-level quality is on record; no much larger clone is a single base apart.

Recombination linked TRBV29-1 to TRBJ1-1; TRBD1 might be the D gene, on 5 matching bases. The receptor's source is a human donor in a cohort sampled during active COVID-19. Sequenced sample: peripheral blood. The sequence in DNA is TGCAGCGTTGCAGGGTCGAACACTGAAGCTTTCTTT. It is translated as CSVAGSNTEAFF.